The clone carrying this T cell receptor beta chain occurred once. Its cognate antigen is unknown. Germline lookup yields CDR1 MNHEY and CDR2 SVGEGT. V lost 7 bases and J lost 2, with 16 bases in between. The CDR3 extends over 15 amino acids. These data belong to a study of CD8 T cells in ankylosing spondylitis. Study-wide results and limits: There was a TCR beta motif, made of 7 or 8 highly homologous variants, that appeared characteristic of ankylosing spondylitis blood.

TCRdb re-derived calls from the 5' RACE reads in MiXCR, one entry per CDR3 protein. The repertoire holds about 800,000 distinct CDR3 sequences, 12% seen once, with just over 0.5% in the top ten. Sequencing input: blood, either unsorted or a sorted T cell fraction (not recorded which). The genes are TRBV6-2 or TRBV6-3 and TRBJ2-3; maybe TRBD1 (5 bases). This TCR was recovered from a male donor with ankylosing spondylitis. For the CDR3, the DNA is TGTGCCAGCACAGCTAACTCGGACAACACAGATACGCAGTATTTT. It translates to CASTANSDNTDTQYF.